The 27 T cell receptor beta chains given below trace back to one sample, sequenced in a study of response to subunit inactivated influenza vaccine. Via MiXCR, TCRdb re-called the RT-PCR reads, giving one row per CDR3 protein. The profile covers about 480,000 distinct CDR3 sequences, with roughly 13% appearing a single time and less than 15% taken by the ten largest. The sample here was PBMCs from blood, taken roughly 46 days after vaccination. The receptors here all came from a man aged 50-59 years who received an inactivated influenza vaccine.

This clonotype came up many times. The chain carries TRBV4-3 and TRBJ2-7; possibly TRBD1 for D (7 bases). The CDR3 length is 15 residues. CDR1 and CDR2 from the germline V gene are LGHNA and YSLEER. The V gene lost 0 bases and the J gene lost 5 bases, with 14 bases spanning the gap. The CDR3 here is CASSQDWQGEDEQYF. CDR3 in DNA: TGCGCCAGCAGCCAAGATTGGCAGGGGGAGGACGAGCAGTACTTC.

This clonotype was counted between two and nine times. This sequence joins TRBV7-2 and TRBJ2-4; 7 nucleotides line up with TRBD2. Germline V gene lookup returns CDR1 SGHTA and CDR2 FQGNSA. There are 14 residues in the CDR3. V gave up 5 bases and J gave up 7 bases; unmatched junction bases: 8. CDR3 region: CASSLRLAGNIQYF. CDR3 in DNA: TGTGCCAGCAGCCTCAGACTAGCTGGGAACATTCAGTACTTC.

This chain links TRBV20-1 with TRBJ2-1, with TRBD2 as a possible D gene (5 bases). The germline V gene encodes CDR1 DFQATT and CDR2 SNEGSKA (reference sequence). CDR3 length: 15 residues. V gave up 0 bases and J gave up 6 bases, with 15 bases separating them. CDR3 residues: CSARDPRGPGNEQFF. CDR3 nucleotides: TGCAGTGCTAGAGATCCCCGCGGGCCAGGCAATGAGCAGTTCTTC.

This clonotype appeared a single time. The V and J genes are TRBV11-2 and TRBJ2-5; tentatively, D is TRBD1 or TRBD2 (5 bases each). Trimming pared 6 bases from V and 4 bases from J, leaving 12 bases between. CDR3 size: 13 residues. Germline CDR1 is SGHAT and CDR2 is FQNNGV. This chain's CDR3 is CASRFSGTETQYF. The CDR3 nucleotides read TGTGCCAGCAGATTTTCCGGGACAGAGACCCAGTACTTC. The full variable domain, rest sourced from reference TRBV11-2 and TRBJ2-5, is EAGVAQSPRYKIIEKRQSVAFWCNPISGHATLYWYQQILGQGPKLLIQFQNNGVVDDSQLPKDRFSAERLKGVDSTLKIQPAKLEDSAVYLCASRFSGTETQYFGPGTRLLVL.

Concerning this clonotype itself: A read error may be the cause here, since a much bigger clone is one base away. V gene TRBV12-3 or TRBV12-4 combines with J gene TRBJ2-7; D unclear. There are 13 residues in the CDR3. CDR3 nucleotides: TGTGCCAGCAGTCCTATTGGGAACTACGAGCCGTACTTC. Translated: CASSPIGNYEPYF.

This rearrangement joins TRBV7-2 to TRBJ1-1; 8 bases agree with TRBD1. After removal of 2 bases from V and 4 bases from J, the junction contained 9 bases not matched to a gene. CDR3 length: 16 amino acids. Per germline, CDR1 SGHTA and CDR2 FQGNSA. CDR3 DNA: TGTGCCAGCAGCTTAACAGGGGGTGGAGGAGGCACTGAAGCTTTCTTT. Its protein is CASSLTGGGGGTEAFF.

The chain couples TRBV10-2 to TRBJ1-5; no reliable D call. CDR3 length equals 13 residues. The germline gives CDR1 WSHSY, CDR2 SAAADI. V lost 7 bases, J lost 0 bases, and 7 bases lay in between. The CDR3 sequence: CASTAYSNQPQHF. As DNA, the CDR3 is TGCGCCAGCACTGCTTATAGCAATCAGCCCCAGCATTTT.

This clonotype was picked up many times. The V call is TRBV20-1, the J call TRBJ1-4; D perhaps matches TRBD1 (5 bases). CDR3 size: 13 residues. V gave up 6 bases and J gave up 7 bases, with 15 bases separating them. The germline V gene encodes CDR1 DFQATT and CDR2 SNEGSKA (reference sequence). The CDR3 nucleotides are TGCAGTGCGAGGGACGGTTTAGGTGAAAAACTGTTTTTT. Translated, it gives CSARDGLGEKLFF.

This clonotype was seen a handful of times. The J gene is TRBJ1-1, the V gene TRBV7-2; D ambiguous. Trimming took 5 bases from V and 1 from J, leaving 11 bases between them. The V gene's germline CDR1 is SGHTA and CDR2 FQGNSA. The CDR3 is made up of 14 amino acids. This CDR3 reads CASSPLGWNTEAFF. The CDR3 DNA is TGTGCCAGCAGCCCTCTTGGGTGGAACACTGAAGCTTTCTTT.

This clonotype appeared many times. An end of the junction does not agree with germline; a read error may underlie this. The rearrangement uses TRBV4-1 and TRBJ1-1; D unresolved. Germline loops: CDR1 MGHRA, CDR2 YSYEKL. This CDR3 is built from 14 residues. The CDR3 here is CASNQGGVGTEAFF. For the CDR3, the DNA is TGCGCCAGCAACCAAGGCGGGGTGGGGACTGAAGCTTTCTTT.

This clonotype has more than one count but fewer than ten. The CDR3 spells CASSSLLRAREETQYF. The DNA for the CDR3 is TGTGCCAGCAGCTCGCTTTTGAGGGCACGTGAAGAGACCCAGTACTTC. V and J are TRBV7-9 and TRBJ2-5; weak D call: TRBD2 (5 bases). Between the trimmed V and J ends, which lost 4 bases and 3 bases, there was a span of 18 bases. Germline CDR1 is SEHNR and CDR2 is FQNEAQ (reference sequence). The length of the CDR3 is 16 residues.

The chain combines TRBV15 with TRBJ2-7; 8 positions agree with TRBD1. The CDR3 loop spans 16 amino acids. Germline V gene data show CDR1 as LNHNV and CDR2 as YYDKDF (reference sequence). Trimming removed 1 base from V and 6 bases from J; junction bases left unmatched: 11. The CDR3 nucleotides are TGTGCCACCAGCAGAGTCCCGCGGACAGGGACTGGCGAGCAGTACTTC. Amino acid sequence: CATSRVPRTGTGEQYF.

The chain has TRBV29-1 and TRBJ1-1, with D maybe TRBD1 (5 bases). Germline V gene data show CDR1 as SQVTM and CDR2 as ANQGSEA. The CDR3 has 12 amino acids. The V gene lost 2 bases and the J gene lost 4 bases, with 8 bases spanning the gap. CDR3 region: CSVEHRGTEAFF. In DNA form, the CDR3 reads TGCAGCGTTGAACATAGGGGCACTGAAGCTTTCTTT.

The chain carries TRBV18 and TRBJ2-1; D call uncertain. CDR3 length: 13 residues. V lost 2 bases, J lost 9 bases, and 11 bases lay in between. CDR1 is KGHSH and CDR2 is LQKENI in the germline V gene. CDR3 amino acids: CASSPNYHSEQFF. Written as DNA, the CDR3 is TGTGCCAGCTCACCAAATTATCACAGTGAGCAGTTCTTC.

This chain uses TRBV7-9 with TRBJ2-3; D possibly corresponds to TRBD2 (5 bases). V was pared by 7 bases and J by 3 bases, with 17 bases between. CDR1 and CDR2 (germline): SEHNR, FQNEAQ (reference sequence). The CDR3 runs 15 residues. The CDR3 DNA reads as TGTGCCAGCATTGGAGGAGTTGGTTTGACAGATACGCAGTATTTT. This codes for CASIGGVGLTDTQYF.

This clonotype appeared a few times. This sequence joins TRBV5-1 and TRBJ2-3; a weak D match, TRBD2 (5 bases). The length of the CDR3 is 14 residues. CDR1 is SGHRS and CDR2 is YFSETQ in the germline V gene. V lost 6 bases, J lost 0 bases, and 11 bases lay in between. CDR3 in amino acids: CASTPGESTDTQYF. CDR3 coding DNA: TGCGCCAGCACCCCTGGGGAGAGCACAGATACGCAGTATTTT. Drawing the rest from reference TRBV5-1 and TRBJ2-3, the complete variable domain is KAGVTQTPRYLIKTRGQQVTLSCSPISGHRSVSWYQQTPGQGLQFLFEYFSETQRNKGNFPGRFSGRQFSNSRSEMNVSTLELGDSALYLCASTPGESTDTQYFGPGTRLTVL.

This clonotype has a handful of counts. The V call is TRBV18, the J call TRBJ1-6; D gene unclear. The CDR3 covers 15 residues. Trimming stripped 2 bases from V and 7 bases from J, with 12 bases between. Per germline, CDR1 KGHSH and CDR2 LQKENI. Here the CDR3 reads CASSPGKTGNSPLHF. The CDR3 DNA is TGTGCCAGCTCACCAGGGAAAACGGGCAATTCACCCCTCCACTTT.

Written as DNA, the CDR3 is TGCGCCAGCAGCTTCAACCCCAACAGCTACACCTTC. Translation gives CASSFNPNSYTF. The V call is TRBV5-1, the J call TRBJ1-2; D unresolved. CDR1 and CDR2 (germline): SGHRS, YFSETQ. This CDR3 contains 12 residues. Trimming removed 2 bases at V and 9 bases at J, with 11 bases between. The entire variable domain, with the rest obtained from reference TRBV5-1 and TRBJ1-2, is as follows: KAGVTQTPRYLIKTRGQQVTLSCSPISGHRSVSWYQQTPGQGLQFLFEYFSETQRNKGNFPGRFSGRQFSNSRSEMNVSTLELGDSALYLCASSFNPNSYTFGSGTRLTVV.

In DNA form, the CDR3 reads TGTGCCAGCACCCAAGCGGGAGGGTACAATGAGCAGTTCTTC. Translating gives CASTQAGGYNEQFF. The rearrangement links TRBV11-2 to TRBJ2-1; TRBD2 matches at 10 bases. Per the germline V gene, CDR1 is SGHAT and CDR2 is FQNNGV. This CDR3 is 14 amino acids long. The J segment lost 4 bases and the V segment lost 7 bases, leaving 4 bases of the junction unmatched.

This clonotype was observed a few times. The chain joins TRBV7-7 to TRBJ2-3; 7 bases are shared with TRBD1. V dropped 5 bases and J dropped 4; count of bases not matched to a gene: 6. The CDR3 consists of 14 residues. Germline lookup yields CDR1 SSHAT and CDR2 FNYEAQ (reference sequence). The CDR3 DNA follows: TGTGCCAGCAGCCCGACAGGGTCGTCAGATACGCAGTATTTT. Its translation: CASSPTGSSDTQYF.

This clonotype was seen at least ten times. The chain employs TRBV24-1 and TRBJ2-1; 9 bases line up with TRBD1. The CDR3 totals 15 residues. Trimming cost V 1 base and J 10 bases; bases outside gene matches: 7. Germline loops: CDR1 KGHDR, CDR2 SFDVKD. CDR3 sequence reads: CATSDLGTGKDEQFF. The CDR3 DNA sequence: TGTGCCACCAGTGATTTAGGGACAGGGAAGGACGAGCAGTTCTTC.

The chain is built from TRBV12-5 and TRBJ1-1, with D unresolved. The CDR3 is 11 residues long. Germline V gene lookup returns CDR1 LGHNT and CDR2 FRNRAP. Deletions cut 1 base from V and 11 bases from J, with 8 bases between. CDR3 amino acids: CASGLGELAFF. Written as DNA, the CDR3 is TGTGCTAGTGGTTTGGGCGAATTGGCTTTCTTT.

This clonotype was seen many times. The chain couples TRBV20-1 to TRBJ2-1; D may be TRBD2 (6 bases). Between the trimmed V and J ends, which lost 8 bases and 6 bases, there was a span of 26 bases. Germline lookup yields CDR1 DFQATT and CDR2 SNEGSKA (reference sequence). This CDR3 region has 16 residues. CDR3 loop: CSLSGLLSPITNEQFF. CDR3 nucleotides: TGCAGTCTCTCGGGACTCCTTTCACCAATTACCAATGAGCAGTTCTTC.

The genes are TRBV28 and TRBJ1-2; D is unclear. Looked up from germline, CDR1 is MDHEN and CDR2 is SYDVKM. With 3 bases removed from V and 8 bases from J, the gap between germline ends came to 16 bases. The CDR3 length is 14 residues. The CDR3 loop is CASSFDYPARGYTF. For the CDR3, the DNA is TGTGCCAGCAGTTTCGATTATCCGGCGAGGGGCTACACCTTC.

This clonotype was seen at least ten times. The rearrangement links TRBV12-3 or TRBV12-4 to TRBJ1-2; D is unresolved. The CDR3 consists of 15 residues. V was pared by 7 bases and J by 4 bases, with 19 bases between. The CDR3 bases are TGTGCCAGCACCAACCCTCTCACGGGAGGCTATGGCTACACCTTC. Its protein product is CASTNPLTGGYGYTF.

The gene calls are TRBV29-1 and TRBJ1-1, with D possibly matching TRBD1 (5 bases). Per germline, CDR1 SQVTM and CDR2 ANQGSEA. The CDR3 has 13 residues. V lost 1 base and J 1 base, leaving 7 bases between the germline ends. In nucleotides, the CDR3 is TGCAGCGTTGAAGGGGGGGAGAACACTGAAGCTTTCTTT. Its translation is CSVEGGENTEAFF.

This clonotype came up a few times. The chain uses TRBV19 and TRBJ2-6, with a tentative D call TRBD1 (5 bases). Germline lookup yields CDR1 LNHDA and CDR2 SQIVND (reference sequence). Trimming stripped 7 bases from V and 1 base from J, with 14 bases between. The CDR3 is 16 amino acids. CDR3: CASTQGSGSGANVLTF. CDR3 bases: TGTGCCAGTACCCAGGGCTCAGGGTCTGGGGCCAACGTCCTGACTTTC.